Below, 5 T cell receptor beta chains from the same sample are listed, as sequenced in a study of T cell changes during pregnancy in multiple sclerosis. Profiling relied on immunoSEQ multiplex PCR, and the TCRdb table lists in-frame clones only, not all of them. Of 50,000 to 60,000 clones in the sample, over 80% are singletons; the top ten hold around 0.57%. The material was CD4+ T cells from peripheral blood mononuclear cells, obtained in the first trimester of pregnancy. These TCRs come from a female donor with multiple sclerosis, enrolled in a pregnancy study.

The V call is TRBV6-4, the J call TRBJ2-3, with a tentative D call TRBD1 (6 bases). The CDR3 covers 14 residues. In germline, CDR1 is MRHNA, CDR2 SNTAGT. Trimming removed 2 bases at V and 5 bases at J, with 11 bases between. CDR3 coding DNA: TGTGCCAGCAGTGACATCAAAGGGGGAGATACGCAGTATTTT. Protein product: CASSDIKGGDTQYF.

The rearrangement links TRBV14 to TRBJ2-5; 7 bases line up with TRBD2. Trimming took 2 bases from V and 2 from J; bases not matched to a gene: 11. Germline V gene lookup returns CDR1 SGHDN and CDR2 FVKESK. This CDR3 contains 17 residues. The CDR3 DNA follows: TGTGCCAGCAGCCAACGTCCGGGAGGCAGTACTCAAGAGACCCAGTACTTC. Translation gives CASSQRPGGSTQETQYF.

The V and J genes are TRBV4-1 and TRBJ2-3, with D perhaps TRBD2 (5 bases). There are 15 residues in the CDR3. Germline V CDR1 and CDR2: MGHRA, YSYEKL. V dropped 0 bases and J dropped 4 bases, with 11 bases sitting between them. Written as DNA, the CDR3 is TGCGCCAGCAGCCAAGATCGGCACGGGGCAGATACGCAGTATTTT. As protein: CASSQDRHGADTQYF.

The chain has TRBV7-2 and TRBJ1-1; 7 nucleotides line up with TRBD1. In germline, CDR1 is SGHTA, CDR2 FQGNSA. The CDR3 extends over 18 amino acids. Trimming at V came to 1 base and at J to 5 bases, leaving 16 bases not matched to a gene. CDR3 in amino acids: CASSLGSRARGPGTEAFF. CDR3 in DNA: TGTGCCAGCAGCTTAGGATCAAGGGCTAGGGGGCCGGGGACTGAAGCTTTCTTT.

The chain is built from TRBV5-4 and TRBJ2-3, with 11 bases lining up with TRBD2. J was trimmed by 9 bases and V by 7 bases; bases with no gene match: 16. Germline V gives CDR1 SGHNT, CDR2 YYREEE (reference sequence). CDR3 length equals 16 residues. The DNA for the CDR3 is TGTGCCAGCGCGATTACCGGGACTAGCGGACGAATCACGCAGTATTTT. It encodes CASAITGTSGRITQYF.